This T cell receptor beta chain is drawn from a study of a mutant IDH1 vaccine in newly diagnosed glioma. In the study overall: Vaccination of patients was performed eight times, in weeks 1, 3, 5, 7, 11, 15, 19 and 23. Study-wide results and caveats: The vaccine induced immune responses, and these occurred in 93.3% of patients. Apparently unrelated to pseudoprogression were changes in the top peripheral T cell clonotypes.

Concerning this clone itself: Antigen specificity is unknown.

Some clones are missing from TCRdb's copy, which holds only in-frame ones; the method was immunoSEQ multiplex PCR. The profile shows 30,000 to 40,000 clones, just under 85% of them singletons. Time point: week 5, during vaccination. All doses held 300 ug of mutant IDH1 20-mer peptide, with topical imiquimod. The specimen comprised PBMCs, sampled from a glioma patient whose treatment included an IDH1 peptide vaccine. This TCR was sampled from a man aged 25-40 years with glioma.

In DNA form, the CDR3 reads TGTGCCAGCAGTCTCGATCCTCACGAGCAGTACTTC. Amino acid sequence: CASSLDPHEQYF. The chain recombines TRBV6-1 with TRBJ2-7; the D is unclear. The CDR3 sequence is 12 residues long. Trimming left V 5 bases short and J 5 bases short, with 10 bases between. Germline CDR1 MNHNS, CDR2 SASEGT.